The 14 T cell receptor beta chains below all came from one sample that was sequenced in a study of T cell responses to AZD1222 COVID-19 vaccine. Libraries were prepared by immunoSEQ multiplex PCR; TCRdb keeps only in-frame clonotypes and omits some of them. In the table there are around 160,000 clones, around 91% of which are singletons. Sequenced material: peripheral blood, taken on day 0 of AZD1222 vaccination. The receptors derive from an adult in good health.

V is TRBV4-1 and J is TRBJ2-7; a possible D gene is TRBD1 (5 bases). V was shortened by 0 bases and J by 4 bases, with 10 bases between the two germline ends. The germline gives CDR1 MGHRA, CDR2 YSYEKL. The CDR3 is 14 residues long. Written as DNA, the CDR3 is TGCGCCAGCAGCCAAGATCCAGGGCGTTACGAGCAGTACTTC. This sequence encodes CASSQDPGRYEQYF.

The CDR3: CATVGQTDRGNTIYF. The CDR3 DNA reads TGTGCCACCGTCGGACAGACGGACCGCGGAAACACCATATATTTT. The chain recombines TRBV24-1 with TRBJ1-3; possibly TRBD1 for D (6 bases). The V and J ends lost 9 bases and 4 bases respectively, with 18 bases between them. The CDR3 totals 15 residues. Germline assignment: CDR1 KGHDR and CDR2 SFDVKD.

This clone was recorded only once. The genes are TRBV18 and TRBJ2-2; TRBD2 aligns across 8 bases. The germline V gene has CDR1 KGHSH and CDR2 LQKENI. The CDR3 consists of 15 residues. V lost 3 bases to trimming and J lost 4 bases; unmatched junction nucleotides: 4. In DNA, the CDR3 is TGTGCCAGCTCACCGACTAGCGACCGCACCGGGGAGCTGTTTTTT. It specifies CASSPTSDRTGELFF.

The chain joins TRBV12-3 or TRBV12-4 to TRBJ1-2, with 7 bases aligning to TRBD1. The CDR3 covers 13 residues. The junction had 9 bases not matched to a gene; V was cut back by 6 bases and J by 8 bases. CDR3 loop: CASRLTGARGYTF. DNA for the CDR3: TGTGCCAGCAGGCTCACAGGGGCACGGGGCTACACCTTC.

The rearrangement uses TRBV4-3 and TRBJ2-7; D is uncertain. Germline assignment: CDR1 LGHNA and CDR2 YSLEER. Deletions cut 11 bases from V and 3 bases from J, with 20 bases between. The CDR3 is 14 residues long. The CDR3 loop is CACRRIRAGYEQYF. The CDR3, as DNA: TGCGCCTGCCGCCGGATCCGGGCCGGCTACGAGCAGTACTTC.

This sequence joins TRBV3-1 (or the pseudogene TRBV3-2) and TRBJ2-5; perhaps TRBD2 as D (5 bases). V was shortened by 4 bases and J by 3 bases, with 9 bases between the two germline ends. Germline-derived CDR1 and CDR2 are LGHDT and YNNKEL (reference sequence). The CDR3 runs to 13 residues. CDR3 protein: CASSPEGEETQYF. CDR3 sequence (DNA): TGTGCCAGCAGCCCCGAGGGCGAAGAGACCCAGTACTTC.

V gene TRBV12-3 or TRBV12-4 combines with J gene TRBJ1-1; D uncertain. V lost 0 bases, J lost 4 bases, and 0 bases lay in between. The CDR3 is made up of 11 amino acids. In DNA form, the CDR3 reads TGTGCCAGCAGTTTAGCCACTGAAGCTTTCTTT. Translation gives CASSLATEAFF.

The J gene is TRBJ2-5, the V gene TRBV6-4; possibly TRBD2 for D (7 bases). Germline loops: CDR1 MRHNA, CDR2 SNTAGT. V was shortened by 1 base and J by 10 bases, with 31 bases between the two germline ends. The CDR3 is 19 amino acids. The DNA for the CDR3 is TGTGCCAGCAGTGACTTCCTGGGGGGGGGCGGTTTCACCGGTGCGATCCAGTACTTC. It is translated as CASSDFLGGGGFTGAIQYF.

V gene TRBV7-2 combines with J gene TRBJ2-3; 7 bases are shared with TRBD2. The CDR3 is made up of 13 amino acids. Trimming took 5 bases from V and 2 from J; bases not matched to a gene: 1. The germline V gene has CDR1 SGHTA and CDR2 FQGNSA. CDR3 nucleotides: TGTGCCAGCAGCGCGGGGGTCACAGATACGCAGTATTTT. It codes for CASSAGVTDTQYF. Full variable domain (missing parts from reference TRBV7-2 and TRBJ2-3): GAGVSQSPSNKVTEKGKDVELRCDPISGHTALYWYRQSLGQGLEFLIYFQGNSAPDKSGLPSDRFSAERTGGSVSTLTIQRTQQEDSAVYLCASSAGVTDTQYFGPGTRLTVL.

V usage is TRBV5-1 and J usage is TRBJ1-2; 9 positions match TRBD1. This CDR3 spans 14 amino acids. V dropped 4 bases and J dropped 1; count of bases not matched to a gene: 2. CDR1 and CDR2 (germline): SGHRS, YFSETQ. CDR3: CASSQDRGNYGYTF. The CDR3 bases are TGCGCCAGCAGCCAGGACAGGGGTAACTATGGCTACACCTTC. The full variable domain, completed using reference TRBV5-1 and TRBJ1-2, is KAGVTQTPRYLIKTRGQQVTLSCSPISGHRSVSWYQQTPGQGLQFLFEYFSETQRNKGNFPGRFSGRQFSNSRSEMNVSTLELGDSALYLCASSQDRGNYGYTFGSGTRLTVV.

This chain connects TRBV11-2 to TRBJ2-1; possibly TRBD1 for D (6 bases). This CDR3 spans 16 amino acids. Germline lookup yields CDR1 SGHAT and CDR2 FQNNGV. V dropped 2 bases and J dropped 0 bases, with 11 bases sitting between them. CDR3 residues: CASSLTMDSSYNEQFF. Written as DNA, the CDR3 is TGTGCCAGCAGCTTAACTATGGACAGCTCCTACAATGAGCAGTTCTTC.

The gene calls are TRBV3-1 (or the pseudogene TRBV3-2) and TRBJ1-2; 8 bases align to TRBD1. J was trimmed by 7 bases and V by 0 bases; bases with no gene match: 4. CDR3 length: 14 amino acids. The germline V gene has CDR1 LGHDT and CDR2 YNNKEL (reference sequence). The CDR3 here is CASSQEDRGSGYTF. DNA for the CDR3: TGTGCCAGCAGCCAAGAAGACAGGGGCTCTGGCTACACCTTC.

V usage is TRBV13 and J usage is TRBJ2-3; tentatively, D is TRBD1 (5 bases). Germline CDR1 and CDR2: PRHDT and FYEKMQ (reference sequence). The CDR3 is 13 residues long. V was trimmed by 8 bases and J by 3 bases, leaving 12 bases between them. CDR3 bases: TGTGCCAGCCGCCAGGGTGGAACAGATACGCAGTATTTT. Its protein product is CASRQGGTDTQYF.

This clone occurred once. This chain joins TRBV7-3 and TRBJ2-5; TRBD2 is a possible D gene (6 bases). The CDR3 length is 14 residues. V was pared by 2 bases and J by 1 base, with 8 bases between. Germline CDR1 and CDR2: SGHTA and FQGTGA. CDR3 in amino acids: CASSLYGGQETQYF. The CDR3 coding sequence is TGTGCCAGCAGCTTATACGGGGGCCAAGAGACCCAGTACTTC.